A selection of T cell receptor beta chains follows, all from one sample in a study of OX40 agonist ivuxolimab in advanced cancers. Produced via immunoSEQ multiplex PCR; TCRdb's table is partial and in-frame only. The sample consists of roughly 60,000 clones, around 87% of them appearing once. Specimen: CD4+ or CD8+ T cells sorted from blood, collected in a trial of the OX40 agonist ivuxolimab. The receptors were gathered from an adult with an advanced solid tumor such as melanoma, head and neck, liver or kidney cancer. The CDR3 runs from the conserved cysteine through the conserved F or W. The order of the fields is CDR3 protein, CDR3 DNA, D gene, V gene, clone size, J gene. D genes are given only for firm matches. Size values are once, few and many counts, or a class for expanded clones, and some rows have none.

CDR3aa: CASSLATKDTEAFF; CDR3nt: TGTGCCAGCAGCTTAGCGACGAAGGACACTGAAGCTTTCTTT; d_gene: NA; v_gene: TRBV7-2; abundance: NA; j_gene: TRBJ1-1
CDR3aa: CASSPGTGGGEQYF; CDR3nt: TGTGCCAGCTCACCCGGGACAGGGGGAGGCGAGCAGTACTTC; d_gene: TRBD1; v_gene: TRBV18; abundance: NA; j_gene: TRBJ2-7
CDR3aa: CASSRITGPSGNTIYF; CDR3nt: TGTGCCAGCAGCCGTATAACAGGGCCCTCTGGAAACACCATATATTTT; d_gene: NA; v_gene: TRBV11-2; abundance: NA; j_gene: TRBJ1-3
CDR3aa: CASSLDPLGVGSPLHF; CDR3nt: TGCGCCAGCAGCTTGGATCCATTGGGTGTCGGATCACCCCTCCACTTT; d_gene: NA; v_gene: TRBV5-1; abundance: NA; j_gene: TRBJ1-6
CDR3aa: CASSDRDRGLTEAFF; CDR3nt: TGTGCCAGTAGTGACCGGGACAGGGGGCTCACTGAAGCTTTCTTT; d_gene: TRBD1; v_gene: TRBV19; abundance: NA; j_gene: TRBJ1-1
CDR3aa: CASRASGANVLTF; CDR3nt: TGTGCCAGCAGGGCATCTGGGGCCAACGTCCTGACTTTC; d_gene: NA; v_gene: TRBV25-1; abundance: NA; j_gene: TRBJ2-6
CDR3aa: CASTNSGGPTDTQYF; CDR3nt: TGTGCCAGCACCAATAGCGGGGGGCCCACAGATACGCAGTATTTT; d_gene: TRBD2; v_gene: TRBV5-5; abundance: NA; j_gene: TRBJ2-3
CDR3aa: CASSPVGQELRNGYTF; CDR3nt: TGTGCCAGCAGCCCGGTGGGACAGGAGCTTAGAAATGGCTACACCTTC; d_gene: TRBD1; v_gene: TRBV14; abundance: NA; j_gene: TRBJ1-2
CDR3aa: CASSSRDRVHGELFF; CDR3nt: TGTGCCAGCAGCTCGCGGGACAGGGTGCACGGGGAGCTGTTTTTT; d_gene: TRBD1; v_gene: TRBV7-3; abundance: NA; j_gene: TRBJ2-2
CDR3aa: CASSMRGAATNEKLFF; CDR3nt: TGTGCCAGTAGTATGAGAGGGGCCGCAACTAATGAAAAACTGTTTTTT; d_gene: NA; v_gene: TRBV19; abundance: NA; j_gene: TRBJ1-4
CDR3aa: CASSIADRRGYEQYF; CDR3nt: TGTGCCAGTAGTATAGCCGACAGGAGGGGCTACGAGCAGTACTTC; d_gene: NA; v_gene: TRBV19; abundance: NA; j_gene: TRBJ2-7
CDR3aa: CASSSQGANTGELFF; CDR3nt: TGTGCCAGCAGCTCCCAGGGTGCTAACACCGGGGAGCTGTTTTTT; d_gene: NA; v_gene: TRBV5-6; abundance: NA; j_gene: TRBJ2-2
CDR3aa: CASLLTGGNTQPQHF; CDR3nt: TGTGCCAGCTTACTGACAGGAGGCAACACTCAGCCCCAGCATTTT; d_gene: NA; v_gene: TRBV6-1; abundance: NA; j_gene: TRBJ1-5
CDR3aa: CASSALAEYHF; CDR3nt: TGTGCCAGCAGTGCACTAGCGGAATACCACTTC; d_gene: TRBD2; v_gene: TRBV2; abundance: once; j_gene: TRBJ2-7
CDR3aa: CASSLWNSDTQYF; CDR3nt: TGCGCCAGCAGCTTGTGGAATTCAGATACGCAGTATTTT; d_gene: NA; v_gene: TRBV5-1; abundance: NA; j_gene: TRBJ2-3
CDR3aa: CAISVERGETQYF; CDR3nt: TGTGCCATCAGTGTTGAGAGGGGTGAGACCCAGTACTTC; d_gene: NA; v_gene: TRBV10-3; abundance: NA; j_gene: TRBJ2-5
CDR3aa: CASIRTGGEQFF; CDR3nt: TGTGCCAGCATCCGCACAGGGGGCGAGCAGTTCTTC; d_gene: TRBD1; v_gene: TRBV6-5; abundance: NA; j_gene: TRBJ2-1
CDR3aa: CASSPGLAGTNQETQYF; CDR3nt: TGTGCCAGCAGCCCAGGACTAGCGGGCACAAACCAAGAGACCCAGTACTTC; d_gene: TRBD2; v_gene: TRBV11-3; abundance: once; j_gene: TRBJ2-5